Below are 28 T cell receptor beta chains sequenced from a single sample in a study of T cells in narcolepsy. Clones were sequenced by immunoSEQ multiplex PCR, and TCRdb holds only the in-frame ones, with some missing. The data hold about 15,000 clones, with approximately 83% observed a single time. What was sequenced was memory (CD45RA-) CD4+ T cells from blood. The receptors come from a human donor in good health.

The genes are TRBV6-5 and TRBJ2-7; D possibly corresponds to TRBD2 (6 bases). The ends were cut back, 6 bases at V and 4 bases at J, with 16 bases in the middle. From germline, CDR1 is MNHEY and CDR2 SVGAGI. The CDR3 consists of 14 residues. DNA for the CDR3: TGTGCCAGCAGCCAACTAGCCGTCGGGTACGAGCAGTACTTC. This encodes CASSQLAVGYEQYF.

V is TRBV28 and J is TRBJ2-5; weak D call: TRBD1 (6 bases). The closer fit of TRBJ2-7 to the DNA end suggests the J call may be wrong. CDR1 and CDR2 (germline): MDHEN, SYDVKM. The CDR3 runs 14 residues. DNA for the CDR3: TGTGCCAGCAGGGATTCAGGGGTGGCCTACGAGCAGTACTTC. It is translated as CASRDSGVAYEQYF.

The chain carries TRBV7-9 and TRBJ1-1; D is perhaps TRBD1 (5 bases). V was shortened by 5 bases and J by 2 bases, with 12 bases between the two germline ends. The CDR3 is made up of 14 amino acids. From germline, CDR1 is SEHNR and CDR2 FQNEAQ (reference sequence). CDR3 loop: CASSPGIVNTEAFF. CDR3 nucleotides: TGTGCCAGCAGCCCAGGGATCGTTAACACTGAAGCTTTCTTT.

This chain connects TRBV19 to TRBJ1-3, with TRBD1 as a possible D gene (5 bases). V shed 7 bases and J shed 0 bases, with 13 bases lying between them. CDR1 and CDR2 (germline): LNHDA, SQIVND (reference sequence). The CDR3 loop spans 15 amino acids. The chain's CDR3 is CASTGTHSSGNTIYF. CDR3 sequence (DNA): TGTGCCAGTACCGGGACCCACAGCTCTGGAAACACCATATATTTT.

The rearrangement uses TRBV4-3 and TRBJ2-2; D might be TRBD1 (5 bases). The V gene's germline CDR1 is LGHNA and CDR2 YSLEER. V gave up 1 base and J gave up 5 bases, with 8 bases separating them. The CDR3 has 14 residues. The DNA for the CDR3 is TGCGCCAGCAGCCAAGTCAGGGTGACCGGGGAGCTGTTTTTT. It translates to CASSQVRVTGELFF.

The chain recombines TRBV6-5 with TRBJ1-2; a possible D gene is TRBD1 (5 bases). The V end was cut by 4 bases, the J end by 10 bases, with 16 bases between. The CDR3 totals 13 residues. Germline CDR1 and CDR2: MNHEY and SVGAGI. The CDR3 bases are TGTGCCAGCAGTTCCGTGGGACGGCCGTCCTACACCTTC. Its translation: CASSSVGRPSYTF.

The chain joins TRBV19 to TRBJ2-5; 8 nucleotides match TRBD2. Losses at the gene ends were 5 bases for V and 5 bases for J; bases not matched to a gene: 10. Germline V CDR1 and CDR2: LNHDA, SQIVND (reference sequence). The CDR3 consists of 15 residues. The CDR3 protein is CASSLGPGLGETQYF. The CDR3 DNA reads as TGTGCCAGTAGTTTGGGGCCGGGACTAGGGGAGACCCAGTACTTC.

The chain links TRBV1 to TRBJ2-2; the table's D call TRBD2 went unverified against the DNA. TRBV1 is recorded as a pseudogene. CDR3 length: 18 amino acids. The CDR3 DNA sequence: TGCACCAGCAGCCAACAGTTCTGTGCGGGAGTGTACACCGGGGAGCTGTTTTTT. It codes for CTSSQQFCAGVYTGELFF.

The rearrangement joins TRBV19 to TRBJ1-1, with 7 bases aligning to TRBD1. V shed 6 bases and J 4 bases; nucleotides not matched to a gene: 8. From germline, CDR1 is LNHDA and CDR2 SQIVND (reference sequence). The CDR3 runs to 14 residues. CDR3: CASSPGGDGTEAFF. In DNA form, the CDR3 reads TGTGCCAGTAGCCCAGGGGGGGATGGCACTGAAGCTTTCTTT.

The CDR3 DNA is TGTGCCAGCAGTTACTCCGACAGCAGAGAAGCTTTCTTT. As protein: CASSYSDSREAFF. The chain links TRBV6-5 to TRBJ1-1; tentatively, D is TRBD1 (5 bases). The V and J ends lost 0 bases and 8 bases respectively, with 10 bases between them. The germline gives CDR1 MNHEY, CDR2 SVGAGI. The CDR3 length is 13 residues.

The V call is TRBV9, the J call TRBJ2-7; D is uncertain. The CDR3 runs to 14 residues. Germline CDR1 and CDR2: SGDLS and YYNGEE. V was clipped by 0 bases and J by 6 bases, with 13 bases between them. The CDR3: CASSVGLLAAEQYF. In DNA form, the CDR3 reads TGTGCCAGCAGCGTAGGGCTCCTTGCGGCCGAGCAGTACTTC.

This chain connects TRBV18 to TRBJ2-6; 7 bases agree with TRBD1. Germline V gene sequence: CDR1 KGHSH, CDR2 LQKENI. J was trimmed by 1 base and V by 3 bases; bases with no gene match: 12. CDR3 length equals 19 residues. In DNA, the CDR3 is TGTGCCAGCTCACCCCTCCCAGGGACAGTTAATTCTGGGGCCAACGTCCTGACTTTC. Residues: CASSPLPGTVNSGANVLTF.

This sequence joins TRBV7-9 and TRBJ2-7; TRBD1 might be the D (6 bases). V dropped 1 base and J dropped 5 bases, with 9 bases sitting between them. The CDR3 runs 13 residues. Germline V gives CDR1 SEHNR, CDR2 FQNEAQ (reference sequence). The DNA for the CDR3 is TGTGCCAGCAGCTTAGATGGGGGCAACGAGCAGTACTTC. Translated: CASSLDGGNEQYF.

As regards this clone: The CDR3 does not close with the conserved phenylalanine or tryptophan, likely indicating a read error. The V and J genes are TRBV7-2 and TRBJ2-7; 9 nucleotides line up with TRBD2. CDR1 SGHTA and CDR2 FQGNSA come from the germline V gene. The length of the CDR3 is 18 residues. V shed 1 base, J shed 0 bases, and the junction held 10 bases outside the gene matches. The CDR3 DNA reads TGTGCCAGCAGCTTAGTCTTGAGAAGCGGGAGGACCTCCTACGAGCAGTACCTC. Protein product: CASSLVLRSGRTSYEQYL.

The genes are TRBV19 and TRBJ2-2, with D possibly being TRBD1 (7 bases). The CDR3 is 15 amino acids. CDR1 and CDR2 from the germline V gene are LNHDA and SQIVND (reference sequence). Between the trimmed V and J ends, which lost 3 bases and 1 base, there was a span of 9 bases. The CDR3 nucleotides read TGTGCCAGTAGTATCCAGGGGGGGAACACCGGGGAGCTGTTTTTT. This gives the protein CASSIQGGNTGELFF.

This clone has a single count. The V gene is TRBV7-2, the J gene TRBJ2-5; 10 bases match TRBD2. Per germline, CDR1 SGHTA and CDR2 FQGNSA. The length of the CDR3 is 14 residues. J was trimmed by 6 bases and V by 5 bases; bases with no gene match: 6. Here the CDR3 DNA reads TGTGCCAGCAGCACAGCGGGGGGGCCGCAGACCCAGTACTTC. Protein: CASSTAGGPQTQYF.

This chain links TRBV19 with TRBJ1-1; 9 nucleotides agree with TRBD1. The V gene end was trimmed by 9 bases and the J gene end by 3 bases; junction bases not matched to a gene: 11. Germline lookup yields CDR1 LNHDA and CDR2 SQIVND (reference sequence). This CDR3 is 15 amino acids long. The chain's CDR3 is CASSGQGLGDTEAFF. The CDR3 bases are TGTGCCAGCTCAGGACAGGGGCTGGGGGACACTGAAGCTTTCTTT.

This clone was picked up one time. The CDR3 here is CASSLDRTDTQYF. The DNA of the CDR3 is TGTGCCAGCAGCTTAGACCGCACAGATACGCAGTATTTT. The chain is built from TRBV7-2 and TRBJ2-3; no definite D call. The germline V gene encodes CDR1 SGHTA and CDR2 FQGNSA. V lost 1 base and J 1 base, leaving 3 bases between the germline ends. This CDR3 is built from 13 residues.

The V gene is TRBV5-4, the J gene TRBJ2-1; possible D gene TRBD1, 7 bases. The V end was cut by 6 bases, the J end by 6 bases, with 16 bases between. This CDR3 spans 14 amino acids. Germline V gene data show CDR1 as SGHNT and CDR2 as YYREEE (reference sequence). The CDR3 sequence is CASTWRGPGNEQFF. CDR3 nucleotide sequence: TGTGCCAGCACCTGGAGGGGGCCAGGCAATGAGCAGTTCTTC.

V is TRBV7-2 and J is TRBJ2-7, with 10 bases identical to TRBD2. Germline V gene lookup returns CDR1 SGHTA and CDR2 FQGNSA. The CDR3 length is 15 residues. V shed 2 bases and J 6 bases; nucleotides not matched to a gene: 7. In DNA form, the CDR3 reads TGTGCCAGCAGCTTAAGGGAGCGGGGGGGCCGCGAGCAGTACTTC. This translates into CASSLRERGGREQYF.

This clone appeared once. The gene calls are TRBV11-2 and TRBJ1-1, with a weak D call TRBD1 (6 bases). Germline-derived CDR1 and CDR2 are SGHAT and FQNNGV. The CDR3 totals 17 residues. Trimming removed 5 bases at V and 1 base at J, with 20 bases between. In DNA form, the CDR3 reads TGTGCCAGCAGCGACTACCCCAACAGGGTCTGGAACACTGAAGCTTTCTTT. It translates to CASSDYPNRVWNTEAFF.

V is TRBV6-5 and J is TRBJ2-5; the match to TRBD2 covers 7 bases. Germline lookup yields CDR1 MNHEY and CDR2 SVGAGI. V was clipped by 5 bases and J by 5 bases; unmatched bases: 5. The CDR3 totals 13 residues. The DNA of the CDR3 is TGTGCCAGCAGTCGCAGGGAGGGGGAGACCCAGTACTTC. Translated: CASSRREGETQYF.

The V gene is TRBV2, the J gene TRBJ2-1, with 7 bases matching TRBD1. The CDR3 is made up of 13 amino acids. Germline loops: CDR1 SNHLY, CDR2 FYNNEI. Unmatched junction bases numbered 13, after V lost 11 bases and J lost 9 bases. The CDR3, as DNA: TGTGCCGACCGGCAGGGGGATGATACTGAGCAGTTCTTC. As protein: CADRQGDDTEQFF.

The rearrangement joins TRBV27 to TRBJ2-7, with D perhaps matching TRBD1 (6 bases). Trimming cost V 7 bases and J 6 bases, with 16 bases left between them. Germline assignment: CDR1 MNHEY and CDR2 SMNVEV (reference sequence). CDR3 length: 13 residues. CDR3 sequence: CASTRQGTSEQYF. The DNA of the CDR3 is TGTGCCAGCACCCGTCAGGGGACGTCCGAGCAGTACTTC.

The rearrangement joins TRBV19 to TRBJ2-3, with TRBD2 matching 9 bases. Germline trimming cut 6 bases from V and 5 bases from J; bases unmatched to any gene: 12. This CDR3 has 16 residues. CDR1 and CDR2 (germline): LNHDA, SQIVND (reference sequence). DNA for the CDR3: TGTGCCAGTAGAGACCCACGGCGGGGGGGCCAAGATACGCAGTATTTT. Residues: CASRDPRRGGQDTQYF.

The chain combines TRBV19 with TRBJ2-4; tentative D call: TRBD1 (5 bases). This CDR3 is 13 amino acids long. V lost 5 bases and J lost 6, with 11 bases in between. CDR1 LNHDA and CDR2 SQIVND come from the germline V gene (reference sequence). In nucleotides, the CDR3 is TGTGCCAGTAGTCCAGGGATGGGAAACATTCAGTACTTC. Encoded protein: CASSPGMGNIQYF.

V and J are TRBV7-9 and TRBJ2-3, with a possible D match to TRBD2 (6 bases). The CDR3 sequence is 13 residues long. Trimming took 3 bases from V and 3 from J, leaving 7 bases between them. Per germline, CDR1 SEHNR and CDR2 FQNEAQ (reference sequence). The CDR3 DNA sequence: TGTGCCAGCAGCTTCGGGACTACAGATACGCAGTATTTT. It translates to CASSFGTTDTQYF.

The sample holds one count of this clone. The J gene is TRBJ1-1, the V gene TRBV6-5; perhaps TRBD1 as D (5 bases). The CDR3 loop spans 14 amino acids. From germline, CDR1 is MNHEY and CDR2 SVGAGI. V lost 5 bases, J lost 4 bases, and 14 bases lay in between. The CDR3 region is CASSVVGESTEAFF. In DNA, the CDR3 is TGTGCCAGCAGTGTGGTAGGGGAGAGCACTGAAGCTTTCTTT.